This entry features one TCR beta chain sequence. Its cognate antigen is unknown. The data belong to a study of early T cells in non-severe SARS-CoV-2 infection. Study overall: Investigators sequenced bulk RNA drawn from unsorted whole blood, and chains remained unpaired.

cDNA molecules, individually, were tagged with unique molecular identifiers. Via MiXCR, TCRdb re-called the 5' RACE reads, giving one row per CDR3 protein. Among 60,000 or so distinct CDR3 sequences, approximately 9% were seen once, and the ten largest hold 17%. General observations from the study: Reliance on VDJdb matching favored anti-spike CD8 responses; private and CD4 specificities were missed.

What was sequenced was whole blood. The source is an adult who was a healthcare worker with PCR-confirmed SARS-CoV-2 infection or an uninfected control (not recorded which).

The CDR3 sequence: CASSQTDRIFPGELFF. In DNA form, the CDR3 reads TGTGCCAGCAGCCAAACGGACAGGATATTCCCCGGGGAGCTGTTTTTT. This chain uses TRBV14 with TRBJ2-2, with 7 bases lining up with TRBD1. V shed 2 bases and J 6 bases; nucleotides not matched to a gene: 9. Germline V gives CDR1 SGHDN, CDR2 FVKESK. The CDR3 consists of 16 residues.